This T cell receptor beta chain was recovered during a study of T cell repertoires in cytomegalovirus infection. Study information: The public TCR beta signatures pointed to both CMV infection and matching HLA type. General study findings and limits: Carriers of CMV plus the relevant HLA were identified by cumulative public TCR beta family frequency.

This clonotype was picked up a small number of times. Its target is unknown. Via MiXCR, TCRdb re-called the reads, giving one row per CDR3 protein. The profile shows about 920,000 distinct CDR3 sequences, around 29% of them singletons. The TCR sequence derives from a human donor in good health (CMV status not recorded). Some clones in this sample may be carry-over from other donors' samples. Sample: cultured CD8+ T cells from PBMCs, taken from culture after CMV antigen stimulation.

As DNA, the CDR3 is TGTGCCAGCAGCCTTATTCAGGGACAGGGAGACCCTGAAGCTTTCTTT. Protein: CASSLIQGQGDPEAFF. The rearrangement uses TRBV7-9 and TRBJ1-1; 9 bases are a match to TRBD1. The V and J ends lost 5 bases and 6 bases, in that order; junction bases with no gene match: 13. The germline V gene has CDR1 SEHNR and CDR2 FQNEAQ (reference sequence). The CDR3 consists of 16 residues.